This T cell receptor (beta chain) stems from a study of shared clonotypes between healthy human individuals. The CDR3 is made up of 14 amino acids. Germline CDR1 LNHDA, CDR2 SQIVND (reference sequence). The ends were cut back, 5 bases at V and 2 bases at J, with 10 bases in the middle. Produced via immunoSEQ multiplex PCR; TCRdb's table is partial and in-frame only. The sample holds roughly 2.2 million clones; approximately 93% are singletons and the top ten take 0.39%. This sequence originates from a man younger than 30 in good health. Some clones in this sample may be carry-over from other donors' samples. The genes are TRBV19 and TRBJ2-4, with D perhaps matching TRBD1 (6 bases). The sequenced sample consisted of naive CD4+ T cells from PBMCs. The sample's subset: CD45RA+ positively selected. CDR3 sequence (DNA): TGTGCCAGTAGTTACAGGGCGTCCAAAAACATTCAGTACTTC. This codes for CASSYRASKNIQYF.